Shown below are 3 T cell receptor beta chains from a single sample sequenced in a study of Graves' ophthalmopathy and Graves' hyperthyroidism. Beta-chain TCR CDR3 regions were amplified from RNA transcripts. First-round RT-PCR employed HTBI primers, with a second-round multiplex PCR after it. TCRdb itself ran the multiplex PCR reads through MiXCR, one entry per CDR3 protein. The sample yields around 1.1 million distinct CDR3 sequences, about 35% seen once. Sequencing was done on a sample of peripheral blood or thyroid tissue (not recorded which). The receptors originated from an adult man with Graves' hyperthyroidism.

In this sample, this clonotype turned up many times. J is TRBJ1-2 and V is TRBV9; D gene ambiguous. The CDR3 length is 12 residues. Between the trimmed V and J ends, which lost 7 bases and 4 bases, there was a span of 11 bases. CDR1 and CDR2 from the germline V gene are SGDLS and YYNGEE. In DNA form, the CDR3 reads TGTGCCAGCTACGGCGCACCCTATGGCTACACCTTC. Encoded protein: CASYGAPYGYTF.

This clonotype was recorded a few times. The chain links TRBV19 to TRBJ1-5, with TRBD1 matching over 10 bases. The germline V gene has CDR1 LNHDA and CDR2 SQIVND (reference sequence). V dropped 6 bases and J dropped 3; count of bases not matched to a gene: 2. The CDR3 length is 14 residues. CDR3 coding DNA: TGTGCCAGTAGCGGACAGGGGGACAATCAGCCCCAGCATTTT. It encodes CASSGQGDNQPQHF.

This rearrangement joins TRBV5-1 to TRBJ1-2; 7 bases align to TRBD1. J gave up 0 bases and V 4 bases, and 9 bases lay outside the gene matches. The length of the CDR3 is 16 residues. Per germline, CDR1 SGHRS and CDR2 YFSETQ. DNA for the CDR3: TGCGCCAGCAGCCCAGTACCGGGACAGACTAACTATGGCTACACCTTC. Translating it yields CASSPVPGQTNYGYTF. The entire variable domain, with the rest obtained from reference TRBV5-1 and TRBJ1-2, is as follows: KAGVTQTPRYLIKTRGQQVTLSCSPISGHRSVSWYQQTPGQGLQFLFEYFSETQRNKGNFPGRFSGRQFSNSRSEMNVSTLELGDSALYLCASSPVPGQTNYGYTFGSGTRLTVV.